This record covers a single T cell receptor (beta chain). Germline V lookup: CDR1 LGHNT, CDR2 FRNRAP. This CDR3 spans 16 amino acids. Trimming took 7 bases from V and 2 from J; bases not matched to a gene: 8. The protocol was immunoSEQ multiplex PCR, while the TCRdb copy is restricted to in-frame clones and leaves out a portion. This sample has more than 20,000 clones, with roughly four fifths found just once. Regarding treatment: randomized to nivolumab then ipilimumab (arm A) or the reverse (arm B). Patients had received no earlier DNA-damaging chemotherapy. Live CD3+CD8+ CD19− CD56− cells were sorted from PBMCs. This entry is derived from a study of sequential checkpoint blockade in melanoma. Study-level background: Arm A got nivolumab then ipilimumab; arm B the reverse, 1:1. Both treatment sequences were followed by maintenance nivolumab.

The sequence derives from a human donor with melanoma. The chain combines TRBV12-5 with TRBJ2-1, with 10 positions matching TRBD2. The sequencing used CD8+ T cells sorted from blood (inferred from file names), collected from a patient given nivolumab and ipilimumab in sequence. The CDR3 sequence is CASAMTLAGAYNEQFF. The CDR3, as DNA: TGTGCTAGTGCCATGACTCTAGCGGGGGCCTACAATGAGCAGTTCTTC. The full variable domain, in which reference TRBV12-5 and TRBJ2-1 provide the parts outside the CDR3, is DARVTQTPRHKVTEMGQEVTMRCQPILGHNTVFWYRQTMMQGLELLAYFRNRAPLDDSGMPKDRFSAEMPDATLATLKIQPSEPRDSAVYFCASAMTLAGAYNEQFFGPGTRLTVL.